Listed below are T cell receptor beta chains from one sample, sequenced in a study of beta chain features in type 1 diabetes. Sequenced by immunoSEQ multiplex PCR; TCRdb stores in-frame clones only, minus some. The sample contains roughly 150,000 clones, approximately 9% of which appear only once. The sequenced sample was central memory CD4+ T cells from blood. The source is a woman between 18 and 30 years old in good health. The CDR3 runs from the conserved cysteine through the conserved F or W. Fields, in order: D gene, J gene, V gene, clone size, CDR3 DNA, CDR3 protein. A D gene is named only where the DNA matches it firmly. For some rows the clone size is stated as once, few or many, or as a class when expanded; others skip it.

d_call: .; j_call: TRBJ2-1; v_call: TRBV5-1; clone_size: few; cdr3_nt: TGCGCCAGCAGCTTTGGGTCGGACTCGGGCGAGCAGTTCTTC; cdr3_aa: CASSFGSDSGEQFF
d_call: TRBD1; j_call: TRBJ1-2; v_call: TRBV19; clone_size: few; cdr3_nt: TGTGCCAGTACCAAAGACAGGGAGAACTATGGCTACACCTTC; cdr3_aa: CASTKDRENYGYTF
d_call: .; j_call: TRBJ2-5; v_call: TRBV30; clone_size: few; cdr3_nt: TGTGCCTGGAGTCCGGAAGAGACCCAGTACTTC; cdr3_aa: CAWSPEETQYF
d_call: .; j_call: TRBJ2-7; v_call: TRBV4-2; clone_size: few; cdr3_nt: TGTGCCAGCAGCCAAGATGTCAGACAAAGCTCCTACGAGCAGTACTTC; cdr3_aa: CASSQDVRQSSYEQYF
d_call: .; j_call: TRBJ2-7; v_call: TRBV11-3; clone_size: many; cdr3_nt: TGTGCCAGCAGCCGAGACTACGAGCAGTACTTC; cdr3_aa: CASSRDYEQYF
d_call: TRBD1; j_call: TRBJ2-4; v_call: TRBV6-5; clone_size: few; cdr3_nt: TGTGCCAGCAGTTACTCGTCCGGGACAGCCGAAAACATTCAGTACTTC; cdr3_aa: CASSYSSGTAENIQYF
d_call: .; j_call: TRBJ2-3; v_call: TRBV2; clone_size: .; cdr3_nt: TGTGCCAGCAGTGAAGCTGGTGGCGGTAGCACAGATACGCAGTATTTT; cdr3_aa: CASSEAGGGSTDTQYF
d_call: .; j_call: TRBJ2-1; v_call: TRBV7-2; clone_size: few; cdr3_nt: TGTGCCAGCAGCTTAGTCGGCGGGAACGGGATGAGTGAGCAGTTCTTC; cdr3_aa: CASSLVGGNGMSEQFF
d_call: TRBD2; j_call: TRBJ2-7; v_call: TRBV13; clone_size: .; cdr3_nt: TGTGCCAGCAGCTCCTCCTTTGGCGGGAGATACGAGCAGTACTTC; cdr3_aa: CASSSSFGGRYEQYF
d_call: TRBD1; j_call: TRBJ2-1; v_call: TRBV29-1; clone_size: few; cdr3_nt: TGCAGCGTTGAGCTGGACAGGGGGAGTTTTTTGGCCTACAATGAGCAGTTCTTC; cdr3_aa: CSVELDRGSFLAYNEQFF
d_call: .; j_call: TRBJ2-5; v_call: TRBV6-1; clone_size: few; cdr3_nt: TGTGCCAGCACCTTTCAGGGGGATCTAGCGGAGACCCAGTACTTC; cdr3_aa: CASTFQGDLAETQYF
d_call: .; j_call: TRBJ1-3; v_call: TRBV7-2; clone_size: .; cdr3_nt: TGTGCCAGCAGCTTAGTGGCCTCTGGAAACACCATATATTTT; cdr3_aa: CASSLVASGNTIYF
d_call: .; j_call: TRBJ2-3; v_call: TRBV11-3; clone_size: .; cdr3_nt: TGTGCCAGCAGCTTCGGGTTAGATACGCAGTATTTT; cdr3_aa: CASSFGLDTQYF
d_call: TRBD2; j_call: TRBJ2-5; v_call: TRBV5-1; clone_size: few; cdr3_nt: TGCGCCAGCAGGGGCAAAGGACGGGAGGTTCAAGAGACCCAGTACTTC; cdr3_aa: CASRGKGREVQETQYF
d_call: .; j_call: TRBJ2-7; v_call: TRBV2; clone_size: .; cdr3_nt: TGTGCCAGCAGTTTTCAGGGGTACGAGCAGTACTTC; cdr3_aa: CASSFQGYEQYF
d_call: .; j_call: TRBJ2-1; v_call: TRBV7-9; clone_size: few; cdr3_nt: TGTGCCAGCAACAGGTACAATGAGCAGTTCTTC; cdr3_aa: CASNRYNEQFF
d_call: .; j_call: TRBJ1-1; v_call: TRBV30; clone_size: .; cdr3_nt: TGTGCCTGGAGCAGGGTGGGGAACACTGAAGCTTTCTTT; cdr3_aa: CAWSRVGNTEAFF
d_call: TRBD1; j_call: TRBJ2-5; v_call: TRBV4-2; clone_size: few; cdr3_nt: TGTGCCAGCAGCCAAGATGTCCAGGGGGTCGGTGAGACCCAGTACTTC; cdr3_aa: CASSQDVQGVGETQYF
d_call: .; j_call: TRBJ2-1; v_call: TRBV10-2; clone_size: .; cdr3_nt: TGCGCCAGTAAAGGGGGGGGCTCCTACAATGAGCAGTTCTTC; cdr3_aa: CASKGGGSYNEQFF
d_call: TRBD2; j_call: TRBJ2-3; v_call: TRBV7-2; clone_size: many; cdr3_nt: TGTGCCAGCAGCGCAAATAGCGGGGGTAGCCCAGATACGCAGTATTTT; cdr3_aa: CASSANSGGSPDTQYF
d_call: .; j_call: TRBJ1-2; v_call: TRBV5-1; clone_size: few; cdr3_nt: TGCGCCAGCAGCTTGGAGGCAGGTAGTGGCTACACCTTC; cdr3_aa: CASSLEAGSGYTF
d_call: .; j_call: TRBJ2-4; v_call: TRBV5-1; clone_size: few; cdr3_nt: TGCGCCAGCAGCCCCGGACAGAACCTAGCCAAAAACATTCAGTACTTC; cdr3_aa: CASSPGQNLAKNIQYF
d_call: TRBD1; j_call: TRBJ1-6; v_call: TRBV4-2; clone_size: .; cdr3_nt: TGTGCCAGCAGCCAAGGGACAGGATATAATTCACCCCTCCACTTT; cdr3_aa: CASSQGTGYNSPLHF
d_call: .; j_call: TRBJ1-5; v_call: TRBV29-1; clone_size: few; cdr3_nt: TGCAGCGTTGCCGTGGGGGGGGAACAGCCCCAGCATTTT; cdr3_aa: CSVAVGGEQPQHF
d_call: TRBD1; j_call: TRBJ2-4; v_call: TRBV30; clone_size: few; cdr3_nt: TGTGCCTGGGACACAGGGGGCAAAAACATTCAGTACTTC; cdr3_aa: CAWDTGGKNIQYF
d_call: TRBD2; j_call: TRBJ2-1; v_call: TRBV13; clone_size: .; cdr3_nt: TGTGCCAGCAGCTTAGTAGCAGTTCTGCCCGGGAGGGCCGAGTACAATGAGCAGTTCTTC; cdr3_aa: CASSLVAVLPGRAEYNEQFF
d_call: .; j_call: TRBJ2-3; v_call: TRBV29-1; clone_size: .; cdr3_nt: TGCAGCGTTGAATCCCCGGGGGGCACAGATACGCAGTATTTT; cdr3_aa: CSVESPGGTDTQYF
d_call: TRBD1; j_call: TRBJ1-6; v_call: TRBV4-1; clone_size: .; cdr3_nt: TGCGCCAGCAGCCAAGAGCCGGACAGGGACTCACCCCTCCACTTT; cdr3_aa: CASSQEPDRDSPLHF
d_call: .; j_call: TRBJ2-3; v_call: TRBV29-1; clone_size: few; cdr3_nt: TGCAGCGCTGCGGCGGGAAGCACAGATACGCAGTATTTT; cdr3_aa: CSAAAGSTDTQYF
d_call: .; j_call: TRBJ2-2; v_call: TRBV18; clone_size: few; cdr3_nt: TGTGCCAGCTCACCAAGGGGGTACACCGGGGAGCTGTTTTTT; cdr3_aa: CASSPRGYTGELFF
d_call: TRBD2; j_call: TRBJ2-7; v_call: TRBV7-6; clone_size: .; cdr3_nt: TGTGCCAGCAGCCTCGGACTAGCGGGGGGAAGCTCCTACGAGCAGTACTTC; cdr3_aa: CASSLGLAGGSSYEQYF
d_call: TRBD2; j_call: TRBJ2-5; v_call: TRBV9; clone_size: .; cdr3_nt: TGTGCCAGCAGCGTAGGTGCTAGCGGGAGGGAGACCCAGTACTTC; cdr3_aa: CASSVGASGRETQYF
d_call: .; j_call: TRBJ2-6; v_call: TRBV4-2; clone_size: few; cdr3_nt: TGTGCCAGCAGCCAAGTCGTAGGGGCAACTGGGGCCAACGTCCTGACTTTC; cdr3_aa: CASSQVVGATGANVLTF
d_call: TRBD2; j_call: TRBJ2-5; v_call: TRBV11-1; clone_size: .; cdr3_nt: TGTGCCAGCAGCTTAGTGCGAGCGGGGGGGCGAGGAGTGGAGACCCAGTACTTC; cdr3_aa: CASSLVRAGGRGVETQYF
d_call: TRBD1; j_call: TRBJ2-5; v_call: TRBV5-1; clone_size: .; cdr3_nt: TGCGCCAGCAGGGATTTAACAGGGGATGAGACCCAGTACTTC; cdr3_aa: CASRDLTGDETQYF
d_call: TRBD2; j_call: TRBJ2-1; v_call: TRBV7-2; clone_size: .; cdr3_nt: TGTGCCAGCAGCTTTGTAGCGGGGGGGCGCAATGAGCAGTTCTTC; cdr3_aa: CASSFVAGGRNEQFF
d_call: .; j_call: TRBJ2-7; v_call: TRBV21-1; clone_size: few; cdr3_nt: TGTGCCAGCAGTACAACAGCGGGGGGTTCCTACGAGCAGTACTTC; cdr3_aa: CASSTTAGGSYEQYF
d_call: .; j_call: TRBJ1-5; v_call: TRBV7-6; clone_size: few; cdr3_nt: TGTGCCAGCAGCTTAGGAGGTAGTAGCAATCAGCCCCAGCATTTT; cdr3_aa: CASSLGGSSNQPQHF
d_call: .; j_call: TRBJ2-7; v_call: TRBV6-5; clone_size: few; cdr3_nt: TGTGCCAGCAGTCCCCGGACAGAGTCCTACGAGCAGTACTTC; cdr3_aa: CASSPRTESYEQYF
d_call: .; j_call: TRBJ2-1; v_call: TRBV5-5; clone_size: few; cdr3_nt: TGTGCCAGCAGCTTCGCTGTGGGGCACAATGAGCAGTTCTTC; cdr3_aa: CASSFAVGHNEQFF
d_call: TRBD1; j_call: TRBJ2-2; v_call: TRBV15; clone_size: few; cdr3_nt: TGTGCCACCGGGGGGCAGGGGGCCGTGGGGGACACCGGGGAGCTGTTTTTT; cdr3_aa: CATGGQGAVGDTGELFF
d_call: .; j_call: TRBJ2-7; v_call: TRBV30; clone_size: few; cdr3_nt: TGTGCCTGGAGTGTAAACCCCGGGGAGTCACCCGGCCTCGAGCAGTACTTC; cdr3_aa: CAWSVNPGESPGLEQYF
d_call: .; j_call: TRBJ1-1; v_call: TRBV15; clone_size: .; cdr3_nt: TGTGCCACCAGCAGAGGAGGGATGGAGAACACTGAAGCTTTCTTT; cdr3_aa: CATSRGGMENTEAFF
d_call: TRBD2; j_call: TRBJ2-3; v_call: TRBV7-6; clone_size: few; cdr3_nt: TGTGCCAGCAGCCTTAGCGGGGCTGACACAGATACGCAGTATTTT; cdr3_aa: CASSLSGADTDTQYF
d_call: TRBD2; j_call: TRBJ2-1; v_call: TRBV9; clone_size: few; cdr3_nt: TGTGCCAGCAGCGTTTCGGTAGCGGCGGGGGGGGTGCACAATGAGCAGTTCTTC; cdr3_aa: CASSVSVAAGGVHNEQFF
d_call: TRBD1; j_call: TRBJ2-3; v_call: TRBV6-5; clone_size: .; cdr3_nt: TGTGCCAGCAGCGTGGACAGGGGGGACACAGATACGCAGTATTTT; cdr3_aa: CASSVDRGDTDTQYF
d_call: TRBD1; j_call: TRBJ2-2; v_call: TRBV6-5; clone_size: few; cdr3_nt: TGTGCCAGCACCCAGGGGGATACCGGGGAGCTGTTTTTT; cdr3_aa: CASTQGDTGELFF
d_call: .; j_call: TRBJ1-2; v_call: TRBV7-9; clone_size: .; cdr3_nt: TGTGCCAGCAGCCCTAGAGGAGCCCCCTATGGCTACACCTTC; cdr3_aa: CASSPRGAPYGYTF
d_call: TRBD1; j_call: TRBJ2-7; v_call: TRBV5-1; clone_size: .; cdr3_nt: TGCGCCAGCAGCTTGGTACGGGGCGGGACAGGGCCCTACGAGCAGTACTTC; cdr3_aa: CASSLVRGGTGPYEQYF
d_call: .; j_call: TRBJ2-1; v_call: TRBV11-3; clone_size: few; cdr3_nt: TGTGCCAGCAGCCCTGTGCAGGGGTTGCCTGAGCAGTTCTTC; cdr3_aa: CASSPVQGLPEQFF
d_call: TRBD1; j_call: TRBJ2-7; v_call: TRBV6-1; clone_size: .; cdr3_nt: TGTGCCAGCAGATGGACAGGGGGCGACTCCTACGAGCAGTACTTC; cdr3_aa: CASRWTGGDSYEQYF
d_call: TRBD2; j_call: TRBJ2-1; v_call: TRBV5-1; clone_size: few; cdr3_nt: TGCGCCAGCAGCTTGGAGCGGGGGGCGTACAATGAGCAGTTCTTC; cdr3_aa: CASSLERGAYNEQFF
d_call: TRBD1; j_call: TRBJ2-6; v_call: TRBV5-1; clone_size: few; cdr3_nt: TGCGCCAGCAGCTTGGTGGGACAGGGATTTTCTGGGGCCAACGTCCTGACTTTC; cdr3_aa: CASSLVGQGFSGANVLTF
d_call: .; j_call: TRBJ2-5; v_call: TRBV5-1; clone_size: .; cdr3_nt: TGCGCCAGCAGCGTGACAGGAGCGGCCCAAAAGACCCAGTACTTC; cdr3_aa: CASSVTGAAQKTQYF
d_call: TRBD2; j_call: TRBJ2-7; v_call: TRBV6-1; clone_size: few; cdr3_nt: TGTGCCAGCAGTACTAGCGGGGGGGCCATCGAGCAGTACTTC; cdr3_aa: CASSTSGGAIEQYF
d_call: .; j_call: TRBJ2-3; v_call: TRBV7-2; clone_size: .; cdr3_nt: TGTGCCAGCACCAAAACCCCGGGATCCAGGGGGCAGTATTTT; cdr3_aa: CASTKTPGSRGQYF
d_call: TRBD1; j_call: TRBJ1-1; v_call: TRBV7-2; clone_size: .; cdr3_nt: TGTGCCAGCCTCGGGACAGGGGACCCTGAAGCTTTCTTT; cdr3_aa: CASLGTGDPEAFF
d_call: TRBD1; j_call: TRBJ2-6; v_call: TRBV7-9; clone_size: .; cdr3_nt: TGTGCCAGCAGCCCCTCGGCGGGACAGGGTAGTGGAGGGGCCAACGTCCTGACTTTC; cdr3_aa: CASSPSAGQGSGGANVLTF
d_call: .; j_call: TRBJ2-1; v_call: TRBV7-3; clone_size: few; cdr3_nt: TGTGCCAGCAGCTTAATTCCTAGTAGTGAGCAGTTCTTC; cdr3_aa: CASSLIPSSEQFF
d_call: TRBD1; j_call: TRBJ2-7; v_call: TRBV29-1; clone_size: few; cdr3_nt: TGCAGCGTCGCCCTCTCCGGGACAGGGTACGAGCAGTACTTC; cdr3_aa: CSVALSGTGYEQYF